This entry features one T cell receptor (beta chain) sequence. Original data processing: From reference gene primer amplification, estimates of nucleated cell counts were derived. Using immunoSEQ multiplex PCR, the repertoire was profiled, and TCRdb retains in-frame clones only, with some absent. That table is the source of V, J and clone size, and D and trimming were worked out from the DNA. The sample includes around 60,000 clones, about 92% of them seen just once. The record originates from a study of blood T cell repertoires in COVID-19. At the level of the study: Whether acute or convalescent, the COVID-19 samples came from the United States, Italy and Spain. Nucleic acid was either cDNA or gDNA, and it came from T cells, B-cell-depleted T cells, or PBMCs.

The CDR3 length is 17 residues. Trimming cost V 3 bases and J 2 bases; bases outside gene matches: 12. From germline, CDR1 is SGDLS and CDR2 YYNGEE. The sample consisted of peripheral blood. This clonotype was obtained from a middle-aged man with active COVID-19. This chain connects TRBV9 to TRBJ2-3; 7 nucleotides match TRBD1. The CDR3 DNA reads as TGTGCCAGCAGCGCCCGACACCTGACAGGGCCCACAGATACGCAGTATTTT. Translating gives CASSARHLTGPTDTQYF.